A selection of T cell receptor beta chains follows, all from one sample in a study of blood T cell repertoires in COVID-19. Clones were sequenced by immunoSEQ multiplex PCR, and TCRdb holds only the in-frame ones, with some missing. Here the sample spans under 110,000 clones, 70% to 85% being singletons. The sequenced sample consisted of peripheral blood. All receptors come from a woman in her sixties or seventies with acute or convalescent COVID-19. Each CDR3 is given with its conserved first and last residue. D genes are given only for firm matches. Size is stated for part of the rows, as once, few or many counts, or as a class when the clone is expanded.

D	size	J	V	CDR3	DNA
-	-	TRBJ1-4	TRBV19	CASSIVPGMDEKLFF	TGTGCCAGTAGTATAGTACCAGGGATGGATGAAAAACTGTTTTTT
TRBD1	once	TRBJ2-5	TRBV5-6	CASSLTGGETETQYF	TGTGCCAGCAGCCTGACAGGGGGAGAGACAGAGACCCAGTACTTC
TRBD1	-	TRBJ1-2	TRBV9	CASSPTTGGGSESYGYTF	TGTGCCAGCAGCCCAACGACAGGGGGAGGCAGTGAAAGCTATGGCTACACCTTC
-	-	TRBJ2-2	TRBV27	CASSSTPGLVDPGELFF	TGTGCCAGCAGTTCCACCCCTGGACTGGTGGATCCCGGGGAGCTGTTTTTT
TRBD2	once	TRBJ2-1	TRBV29-1	CSVDQTSGRASYNEQFF	TGCAGCGTTGACCAGACTAGCGGGAGGGCCTCCTACAATGAGCAGTTCTTC
-	-	TRBJ2-2	TRBV10-1	CASGSAANTGELFF	TGCGCCAGCGGATCAGCGGCTAACACCGGGGAGCTGTTTTTT
-	-	TRBJ1-2	TRBV21-1	CARGGDQKTAPDSGYTF	TGTGCCAGAGGGGGGGATCAAAAGACAGCCCCCGATAGTGGCTACACCTTC
TRBD1	-	TRBJ2-7	TRBV10-3	CAISEQAGTADYEQYF	TGTGCCATCAGCGAACAAGCCGGGACAGCCGACTACGAGCAGTACTTC
TRBD2	-	TRBJ2-2	TRBV6-1	CASSDSGGYTGELFF	TGTGCCAGCAGTGATAGCGGGGGATACACCGGGGAGCTGTTTTTT
TRBD1	-	TRBJ1-2	TRBV18	CASSRDRERGYTF	TGTGCCAGCTCACGAGACAGGGAACGCGGCTACACCTTC
-	-	TRBJ1-2	TRBV28	CATHGGLFDGYTF	TGTGCCACCCATGGGGGGTTGTTTGATGGCTACACCTTC
TRBD1	-	TRBJ1-1	TRBV27	CASRETGVVKAEAFF	TGTGCCAGCAGGGAGACAGGGGTGGTTAAAGCTGAAGCTTTCTTT
-	-	TRBJ1-3	TRBV19	CASRSAGNTIYF	TGTGCCAGTAGGTCAGCTGGAAACACCATATATTTT
-	-	TRBJ1-1	TRBV6-1	CASSDSWRGAIVHEAFF	TGTGCCAGCAGTGATAGTTGGAGGGGCGCCATCGTACATGAAGCTTTCTTT
-	-	TRBJ2-1	TRBV27	CASSLGGAGYNEQFF	TGTGCCAGCAGTTTGGGGGGGGCTGGCTACAATGAGCAGTTCTTC
-	-	TRBJ1-2	TRBV7-3	CASSLTVQGRYTF	TGTGCCAGCAGCTTAACAGTGCAGGGAAGATACACCTTC
TRBD1	-	TRBJ1-2	TRBV3-1/TRBV3-2	CASSQNTGTGGGYTF	TGTGCCAGCAGCCAAAATACCGGGACAGGGGGTGGCTACACCTTC